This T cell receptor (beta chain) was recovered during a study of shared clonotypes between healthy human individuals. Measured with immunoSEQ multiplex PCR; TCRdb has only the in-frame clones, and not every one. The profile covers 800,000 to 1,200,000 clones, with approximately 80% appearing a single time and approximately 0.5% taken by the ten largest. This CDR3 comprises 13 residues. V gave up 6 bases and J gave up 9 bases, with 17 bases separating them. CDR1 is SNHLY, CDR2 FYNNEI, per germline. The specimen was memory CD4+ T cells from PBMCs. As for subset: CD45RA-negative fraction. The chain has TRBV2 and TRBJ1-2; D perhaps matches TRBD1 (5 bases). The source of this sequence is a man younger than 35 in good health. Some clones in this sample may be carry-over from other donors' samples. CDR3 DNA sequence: TGTGCCAGCAGGTCTGGGGCCTCTATTAGCTACACCTTC. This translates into CASRSGASISYTF.